This T cell receptor (beta chain) was sequenced in a study of blood T cells in healthy people across ages. Through a sample-barcoded 5' primer and a J-beta primer mix, a second PCR was run for roughly 7 to 11 cycles. TCRdb re-analysed the 5' RACE reads in MiXCR, keeping a single row per CDR3 protein. The repertoire holds about 1,400,000 distinct CDR3 sequences, approximately 59% seen once, with approximately 7% in the top ten. This clonotype was seen more than once but under ten times. This CDR3 has 13 residues. The germline V and J ends were trimmed by 4 bases and 5 bases, with 12 bases remaining between them. Germline loops: CDR1 DFQATT, CDR2 SNEGSKA (reference sequence).

The V call is TRBV20-1, the J call TRBJ2-1; the D is unclear. The receptor comes from a young man in good health. The sample taken for sequencing was blood. CDR3 DNA: TGCAGTGCTATTTCGGACGAGGACAATGAGCAGTTCTTC. Its protein product is CSAISDEDNEQFF.